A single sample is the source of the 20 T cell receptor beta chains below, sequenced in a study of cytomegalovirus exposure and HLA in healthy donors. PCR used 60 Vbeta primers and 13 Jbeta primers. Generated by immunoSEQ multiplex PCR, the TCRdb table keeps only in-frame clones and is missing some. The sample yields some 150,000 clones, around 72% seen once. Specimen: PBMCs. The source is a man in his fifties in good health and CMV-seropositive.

The CDR3 sequence: CASSIQSRAGANVLTF. The CDR3 DNA sequence: TGTGCCAGTAGTATACAAAGCAGGGCTGGGGCCAACGTCCTGACTTTC. V usage is TRBV19 and J usage is TRBJ2-6; TRBD1 might be the D (5 bases). From germline, CDR1 is LNHDA and CDR2 SQIVND (reference sequence). Trimming took off 2 bases at V and 2 bases at J, with 10 bases between the two ends. This CDR3 spans 16 amino acids.

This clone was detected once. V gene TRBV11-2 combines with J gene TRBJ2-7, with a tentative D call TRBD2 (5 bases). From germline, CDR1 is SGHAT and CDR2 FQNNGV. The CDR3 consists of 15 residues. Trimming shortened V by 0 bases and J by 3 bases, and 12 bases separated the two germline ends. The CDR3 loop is CASSLEAAGNYEQYF. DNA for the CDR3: TGTGCCAGCAGCTTAGAGGCTGCGGGTAACTACGAGCAGTACTTC.

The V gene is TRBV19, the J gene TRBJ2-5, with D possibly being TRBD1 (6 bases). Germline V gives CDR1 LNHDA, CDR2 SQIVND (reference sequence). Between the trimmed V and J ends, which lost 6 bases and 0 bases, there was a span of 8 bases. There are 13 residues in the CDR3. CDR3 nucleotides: TGTGCCAGTAGCGACAGGTACCAAGAGACCCAGTACTTC. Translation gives CASSDRYQETQYF.

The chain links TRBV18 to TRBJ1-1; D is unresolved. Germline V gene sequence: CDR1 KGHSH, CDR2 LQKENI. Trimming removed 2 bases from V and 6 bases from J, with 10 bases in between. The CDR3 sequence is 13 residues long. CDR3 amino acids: CASSPLREAEAFF. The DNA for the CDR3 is TGTGCCAGCTCACCATTGAGGGAGGCTGAAGCTTTCTTT.

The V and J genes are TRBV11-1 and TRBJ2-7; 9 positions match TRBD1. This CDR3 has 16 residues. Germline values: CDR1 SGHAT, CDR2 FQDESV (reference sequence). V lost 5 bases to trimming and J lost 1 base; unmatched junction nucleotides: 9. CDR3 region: CASSHPGTGLSYEQYF. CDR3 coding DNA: TGTGCCAGCAGCCACCCCGGGACAGGGCTTTCCTACGAGCAGTACTTC.

The CDR3 region has the DNA TGTGCCAGCAACTGGGACAGGGATGGTGAAAAACTGTTTTTT. Translating gives CASNWDRDGEKLFF. The rearrangement links TRBV6-1 to TRBJ1-4; 9 bases agree with TRBD1. CDR1 is MNHNS and CDR2 is SASEGT in the germline V gene. V gave up 7 bases and J gave up 7 bases; unmatched junction bases: 7. CDR3 length: 14 residues.

CDR3 coding DNA: TGTGCCAGTAGTATCCGGCCAGGACTACAAGAGACCCAGTACTTC. This translates into CASSIRPGLQETQYF. The chain is built from TRBV19 and TRBJ2-5; tentative D call: TRBD2 (6 bases). The CDR3 is 15 residues long. The V gene lost 3 bases and the J gene lost 2 bases, with 13 bases spanning the gap. Germline lookup yields CDR1 LNHDA and CDR2 SQIVND (reference sequence).

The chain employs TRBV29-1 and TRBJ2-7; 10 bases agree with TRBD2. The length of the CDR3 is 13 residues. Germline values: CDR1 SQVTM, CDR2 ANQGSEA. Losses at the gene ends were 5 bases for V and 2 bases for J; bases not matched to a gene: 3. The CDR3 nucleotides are TGCAGCGTTAGAGCGGGAGGGCCCTACGAGCAGTACTTC. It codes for CSVRAGGPYEQYF.

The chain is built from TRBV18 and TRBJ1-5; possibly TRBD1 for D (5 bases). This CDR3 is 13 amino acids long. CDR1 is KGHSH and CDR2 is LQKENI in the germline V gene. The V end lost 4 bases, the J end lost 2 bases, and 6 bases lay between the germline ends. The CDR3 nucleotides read TGTGCCAGCTCACAAGGGGGCAATCAGCCCCAGCATTTT. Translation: CASSQGGNQPQHF.

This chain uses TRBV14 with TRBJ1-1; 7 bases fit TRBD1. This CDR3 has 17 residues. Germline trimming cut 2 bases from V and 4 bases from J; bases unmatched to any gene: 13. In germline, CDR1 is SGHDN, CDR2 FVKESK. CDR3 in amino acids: CASSQYSGGSDFTEAFF. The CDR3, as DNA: TGTGCCAGCAGCCAATACTCAGGGGGAAGTGACTTCACTGAAGCTTTCTTT.

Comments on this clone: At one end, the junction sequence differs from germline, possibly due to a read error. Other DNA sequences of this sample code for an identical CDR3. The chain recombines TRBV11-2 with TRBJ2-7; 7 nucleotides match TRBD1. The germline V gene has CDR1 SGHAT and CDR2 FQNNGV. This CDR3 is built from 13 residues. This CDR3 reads CASSLSTGQVMYF. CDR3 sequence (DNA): TGCGCCAGCAGCTTAAGCACCGGACAGGTGATGTACTTC.

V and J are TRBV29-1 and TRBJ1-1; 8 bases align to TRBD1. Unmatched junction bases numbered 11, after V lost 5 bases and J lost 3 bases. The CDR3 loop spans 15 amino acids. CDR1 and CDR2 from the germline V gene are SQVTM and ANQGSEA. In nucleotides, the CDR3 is TGCAGCGTTCTCAGGGGGCCGCCGAGGGACACTGAAGCTTTCTTT. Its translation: CSVLRGPPRDTEAFF.

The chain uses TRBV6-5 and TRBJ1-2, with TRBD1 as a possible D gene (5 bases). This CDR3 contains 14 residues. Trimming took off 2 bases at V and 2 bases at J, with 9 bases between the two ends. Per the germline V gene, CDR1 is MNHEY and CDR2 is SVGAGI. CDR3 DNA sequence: TGTGCCAGCAGTTACAGGGGAGGCAACTATGGCTACACCTTC. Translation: CASSYRGGNYGYTF.

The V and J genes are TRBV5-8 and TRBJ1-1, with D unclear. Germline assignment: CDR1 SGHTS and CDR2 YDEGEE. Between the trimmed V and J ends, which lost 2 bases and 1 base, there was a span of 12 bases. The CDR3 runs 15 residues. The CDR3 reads CASSFLVAPNTEAFF. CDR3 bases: TGTGCCAGCAGCTTTTTGGTAGCCCCGAACACTGAAGCTTTCTTT. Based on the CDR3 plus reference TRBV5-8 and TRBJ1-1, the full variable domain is EAGVTQSPTHLIKTRGQQATLRCSPISGHTSVYWYQQALGLGLQFLLWYDEGEERNRGNFPPRFSGRQFPNYSSELNVNALELEDSALYLCASSFLVAPNTEAFFGQGTRLTVV.

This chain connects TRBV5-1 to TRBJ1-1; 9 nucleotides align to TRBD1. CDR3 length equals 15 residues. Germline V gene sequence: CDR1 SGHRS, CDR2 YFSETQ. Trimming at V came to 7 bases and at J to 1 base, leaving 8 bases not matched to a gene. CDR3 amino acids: CASGQEDRGNTEAFF. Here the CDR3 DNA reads TGCGCCAGCGGTCAAGAGGACAGGGGGAACACTGAAGCTTTCTTT. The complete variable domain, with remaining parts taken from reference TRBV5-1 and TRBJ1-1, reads KAGVTQTPRYLIKTRGQQVTLSCSPISGHRSVSWYQQTPGQGLQFLFEYFSETQRNKGNFPGRFSGRQFSNSRSEMNVSTLELGDSALYLCASGQEDRGNTEAFFGQGTRLTVV.

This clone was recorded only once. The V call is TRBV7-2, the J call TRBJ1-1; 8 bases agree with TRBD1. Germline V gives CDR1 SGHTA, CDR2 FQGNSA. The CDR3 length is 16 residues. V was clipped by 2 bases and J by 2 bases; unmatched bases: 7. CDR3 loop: CASSLRGQVPNTEAFF. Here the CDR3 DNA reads TGTGCCAGCAGCTTAAGGGGACAGGTACCCAACACTGAAGCTTTCTTT.

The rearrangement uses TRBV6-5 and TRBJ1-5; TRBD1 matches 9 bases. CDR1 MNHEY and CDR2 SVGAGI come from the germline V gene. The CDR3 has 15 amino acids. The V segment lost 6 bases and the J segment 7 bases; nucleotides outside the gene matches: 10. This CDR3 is CASSTTGGRGQPQHF. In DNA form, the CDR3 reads TGTGCCAGCAGCACAACAGGGGGCAGGGGGCAGCCCCAGCATTTT.

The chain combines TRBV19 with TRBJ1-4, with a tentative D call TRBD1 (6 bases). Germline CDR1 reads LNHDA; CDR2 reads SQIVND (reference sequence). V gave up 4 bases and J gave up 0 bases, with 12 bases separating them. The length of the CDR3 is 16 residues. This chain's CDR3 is CASSSAQGPTNEKLFF. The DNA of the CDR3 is TGTGCCAGTAGTAGCGCACAGGGTCCAACTAATGAAAAACTGTTTTTT.

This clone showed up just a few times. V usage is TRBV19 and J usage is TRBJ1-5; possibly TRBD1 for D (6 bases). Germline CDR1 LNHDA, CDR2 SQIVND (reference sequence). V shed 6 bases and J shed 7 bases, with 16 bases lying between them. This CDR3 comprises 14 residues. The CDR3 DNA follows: TGTGCCAGTAGCCGGGGGGAGGGGGGGCAGCCCCAGCATTTT. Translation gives CASSRGEGGQPQHF.

The CDR3 here is CASSPIGQDYEQYF. In nucleotides, the CDR3 is TGTGCCAGCTCACCAATTGGGCAGGACTACGAGCAGTACTTC. The genes are TRBV18 and TRBJ2-7; D call uncertain. Germline V gene lookup returns CDR1 KGHSH and CDR2 LQKENI. With 2 bases removed from V and 3 bases from J, the gap between germline ends came to 11 bases. The CDR3 is made up of 14 amino acids. The variable domain in full, with the rest retrieved from reference TRBV18 and TRBJ2-7, is NAGVMQNPRHLVRRRGQEARLRCSPMKGHSHVYWYRQLPEEGLKFMVYLQKENIIDESGMPKERFSAEFPKEGPSILRIQQVVRGDSAAYFCASSPIGQDYEQYFGPGTRLTVT.